This T cell receptor (beta chain) came from a study of blood T cell repertoires in COVID-19. As for the study in general: Some COVID-19 samples were acute and others convalescent; all came from the United States, Italy and Spain. The analysed material was cDNA or gDNA that came from T cells, B-cell-depleted T cells, or PBMCs.

Sequencing used immunoSEQ multiplex PCR; TCRdb keeps in-frame clones, though not all of them. The sample includes a few hundred thousand clones, around nine tenths of them seen just once. Seattle cases were enrolled at active infection and followed longitudinally. This clonotype was obtained from a woman under 40 with COVID-19, enrolled during active disease. What was sequenced was peripheral blood.

The CDR3 sequence: CASSYGEVRAFF. The CDR3 nucleotides read TGTGCCAGCAGTTACGGGGAGGTTCGAGCTTTCTTT. J is TRBJ1-1 and V is TRBV6-2 or TRBV6-3; D unclear. The CDR3 covers 12 residues. V gave up 2 bases and J gave up 10 bases, with 11 bases separating them. Germline V lookup: CDR1 MNHEY, CDR2 SVGEGT.